One sample yielded the 15 T cell receptor beta chains listed below, sequenced in a study of blood T cell repertoires in COVID-19 (dated by TCRdb to 2018 to 2021). The method was the immunoSEQ multiplex PCR assay. Entries here come from immuneACCESS through TCRdb and include only in-frame sequences with V and J called. Some clones fail to appear in such tables; in the studies checked, an unresolved V gene covers under half of the shortfall, and the cause of the remainder is unknown. The sample profile shows about 140,000 clones; over 60% of them were found once. The ten biggest clones cover around 17% of the sample. Material for sequencing was peripheral blood. The receptors derive from a man aged 50-59 years with acute or convalescent COVID-19.

The chain links TRBV4-1 to TRBJ1-1; D unresolved. Germline CDR1 is MGHRA and CDR2 is YSYEKL. V was pared by 6 bases and J by 1 base, with 12 bases between. This CDR3 region has 14 residues. The CDR3 nucleotides are TGCGCCAGCAGGCCGGCGACTGGGAACACTGAAGCTTTCTTT. Its translation is CASRPATGNTEAFF.

The chain has TRBV2 and TRBJ2-1; 9 positions agree with TRBD1. This CDR3 comprises 15 residues. V lost 5 bases and J lost 0; bases outside the gene matches: 2. The germline CDR1 and CDR2 sequences are SNHLY and FYNNEI. The CDR3 protein is CASSLTGGSYNEQFF. Written as DNA, the CDR3 is TGTGCCAGCAGTTTGACAGGGGGCTCCTACAATGAGCAGTTCTTC.

The chain employs TRBV7-8 and TRBJ1-1; D perhaps matches TRBD1 (6 bases). Trimming cost V 5 bases and J 4 bases, with 11 bases left between them. CDR3 size: 13 residues. Germline loops: CDR1 SGHVS, CDR2 FQNEAQ. CDR3 loop: CASSPMGATEAFF. Written as DNA, the CDR3 is TGTGCCAGCAGCCCCATGGGGGCCACTGAAGCTTTCTTT.

Only a few counts were recorded for this clone. The chain joins TRBV30 to TRBJ1-2; tentatively, D is TRBD1 (5 bases). From germline, CDR1 is GTSNPN and CDR2 SVGIG (reference sequence). Trimming removed 4 bases at V and 7 bases at J, with 16 bases between. This CDR3 contains 13 residues. In nucleotides, the CDR3 is TGTGCCTGGAAAGGGGTTACCGGGTTTGGCTACACCTTC. This sequence encodes CAWKGVTGFGYTF.

The chain combines TRBV7-3 with TRBJ1-1; D perhaps matches TRBD1 (6 bases). V shed 5 bases and J shed 5 bases, with 15 bases lying between them. From germline, CDR1 is SGHTA and CDR2 FQGTGA. The CDR3 has 14 residues. The CDR3 DNA is TGTGCCAGCAGCCCAAGGGGGGGCCAAACTGAAGCTTTCTTT. Its protein product is CASSPRGGQTEAFF. The complete variable domain, with remaining parts taken from reference TRBV7-3 and TRBJ1-1, reads GAGVSQTPSNKVTEKGKYVELRCDPISGHTALYWYRQSLGQGPEFLIYFQGTGAADDSGLPNDRFFAVRPEGSVSTLKIQRTERGDSAVYLCASSPRGGQTEAFFGQGTRLTVV.

This chain links TRBV29-1 with TRBJ2-7; perhaps TRBD1 as D (5 bases). V was pared by 4 bases and J by 6 bases, with 16 bases between. This CDR3 comprises 13 residues. Germline-derived CDR1 and CDR2 are SQVTM and ANQGSEA. CDR3 sequence reads: CSVVSGPHTEQYF. Here the CDR3 DNA reads TGCAGCGTTGTCTCAGGGCCACATACCGAGCAGTACTTC.

The V call is TRBV6-5, the J call TRBJ1-1; possibly TRBD1 for D (6 bases). Germline V gene lookup returns CDR1 MNHEY and CDR2 SVGAGI. This CDR3 spans 14 amino acids. With 6 bases removed from V and 0 bases from J, the gap between germline ends came to 11 bases. In DNA, the CDR3 is TGTGCCAGCAGACGAACAGGGATGAACACTGAAGCTTTCTTT. Translated, it gives CASRRTGMNTEAFF.

This clone is a singleton in its sample. The chain joins TRBV6-1 to TRBJ2-3, with D maybe TRBD2 (6 bases). There are 16 residues in the CDR3. Germline values: CDR1 MNHNS, CDR2 SASEGT. V was trimmed by 4 bases and J by 0 bases, leaving 14 bases between them. CDR3 DNA sequence: TGTGCCAGCAGTGCCAGATCTAGCGCTAGCACAGATACGCAGTATTTT. As protein: CASSARSSASTDTQYF.

V is TRBV5-1 and J is TRBJ1-4; 9 bases fit TRBD1. The CDR3 has 15 residues. J was trimmed by 5 bases and V by 4 bases; bases with no gene match: 6. Germline lookup yields CDR1 SGHRS and CDR2 YFSETQ. The CDR3 reads CASSPWTGANEKLFF. The CDR3 DNA reads TGCGCCAGCAGCCCTTGGACAGGGGCGAATGAAAAACTGTTTTTT.

The gene calls are TRBV10-2 and TRBJ1-1, with a weak D call TRBD1 (6 bases). CDR1 is WSHSY and CDR2 is SAAADI in the germline V gene. The CDR3 is made up of 11 amino acids. Trimming removed 10 bases at V and 5 bases at J, with 11 bases between. Here the CDR3 reads CATSDRTEAFF. The CDR3 DNA follows: TGCGCCACCTCGGACAGAACTGAAGCTTTCTTT.

This clone came up a few times. This chain joins TRBV5-1 and TRBJ2-5; 14 bases are a match to TRBD2. Unmatched junction bases numbered 13, after V lost 4 bases and J lost 5 bases. CDR3 length: 18 residues. In germline, CDR1 is SGHRS, CDR2 YFSETQ. CDR3 coding DNA: TGCGCCAGCAGCGTAGTCCCGGGACTAGCGGGGGTCAGGGAGACCCAGTACTTC. Encoded protein: CASSVVPGLAGVRETQYF.

This clone was detected only once. Distinct nucleotide sequences in the sample also encode this CDR3. The chain has TRBV19 and TRBJ2-3; 7 bases align to TRBD2. The CDR3 runs 14 residues. Germline loops: CDR1 LNHDA, CDR2 SQIVND (reference sequence). V dropped 6 bases and J dropped 0; count of bases not matched to a gene: 3. CDR3 DNA: TGTGCCAGTAGGGAGCGGGGTAGCACAGATACGCAGTATTTT. As protein: CASRERGSTDTQYF.

In this sample, this clone turned up once. The J gene is TRBJ2-6, the V gene TRBV5-1, with D unresolved. V lost 7 bases and J lost 0, with 2 bases in between. Germline lookup yields CDR1 SGHRS and CDR2 YFSETQ. The CDR3 has 12 amino acids. The DNA of the CDR3 is TGCGCCAGCCTCTCTGGGGCCAACGTCCTGACTTTC. Its protein product is CASLSGANVLTF. The variable domain in full, completed from reference TRBV5-1 and TRBJ2-6, reads KAGVTQTPRYLIKTRGQQVTLSCSPISGHRSVSWYQQTPGQGLQFLFEYFSETQRNKGNFPGRFSGRQFSNSRSEMNVSTLELGDSALYLCASLSGANVLTFGAGSRLTVL.

This sequence joins TRBV2 and TRBJ2-7; TRBD1 matches at 10 bases. This CDR3 region has 13 residues. The germline CDR1 and CDR2 sequences are SNHLY and FYNNEI. The ends lost 4 bases at V and 6 bases at J; junction bases unmatched: 3. CDR3 region: CASSVDRGFEQYV. CDR3 in DNA: TGTGCCAGCAGTGTGGACAGGGGGTTCGAGCAGTACGTC.

The CDR3, as DNA: TGTGCCAGCAGCTTCGGACAGGGGGTGATAGATACGCAGTATTTT. It is translated as CASSFGQGVIDTQYF. This chain joins TRBV7-9 and TRBJ2-3, with TRBD1 matching 10 bases. Per the germline V gene, CDR1 is SEHNR and CDR2 is FQNEAQ (reference sequence). The CDR3 is 15 amino acids. The ends lost 3 bases at V and 5 bases at J; junction bases unmatched: 5.